The 7 T cell receptor beta chains listed next were all sequenced from one sample in a study of T-cell reconstitution after alpha-beta-depleted transplantation in children. Regarding the study as a whole: Reportedly, roughly two months post-transplant, alpha-beta T cells arose from several hundred expanded graft clones.

Researchers prepared the TCRbeta library using unique molecular identifiers, the study reports. TCRdb called the PCR reads again in MiXCR, with one record for every CDR3 protein. The table lists tens of thousands of distinct CDR3 sequences, more than 6% of them singletons. The antigens for these receptors are not known. The specimen comprised peripheral blood, sampled 60 days after TCRalphabeta/CD19-depleted stem cell transplant. The origin of the receptors is a child less than two years old who had a stem cell transplant for acute myeloid leukemia, so the T cells may come from the graft donor.

This clonotype was counted many times. This chain links TRBV3-1 with TRBJ2-7; D unclear. The CDR3 runs to 18 residues. Germline values: CDR1 LGHDT, CDR2 YNNKEL (reference sequence). The V gene lost 1 base and the J gene lost 0 bases, with 19 bases spanning the gap. CDR3 sequence: CASSQGLPKRRSSYEQYF. The CDR3 DNA sequence: TGTGCCAGCAGCCAAGGTCTCCCTAAGAGGCGGAGCTCCTACGAGCAGTACTTC.

This clonotype occurred many times. The V gene is TRBV6-5, the J gene TRBJ2-1; D gene ambiguous. V was clipped by 2 bases and J by 7 bases, with 12 bases between them. This CDR3 comprises 14 residues. CDR1 MNHEY and CDR2 SVGAGI come from the germline V gene. The CDR3 DNA reads as TGTGCCAGCAGTTACCAAACCGGTCCTAATGAGCAGTTCTTC. Its protein is CASSYQTGPNEQFF.

The sample holds many counts of this clonotype. The rearrangement uses TRBV29-1 and TRBJ2-7, with D perhaps TRBD1 (6 bases). Germline CDR1 and CDR2: SQVTM and ANQGSEA. The length of the CDR3 is 12 residues. Between the trimmed V and J ends, which lost 5 bases and 4 bases, there was a span of 12 bases. CDR3 DNA sequence: TGCAGCGTTCTGAAACAGGGTTACGAGCAGTACTTC. Its translation: CSVLKQGYEQYF.

This clonotype was picked up many times. The genes are TRBV12-5 and TRBJ2-1, with D possibly matching TRBD2 (6 bases). CDR1 is LGHNT and CDR2 is FRNRAP in the germline V gene. The length of the CDR3 is 13 residues. Trimming cost V 4 bases and J 15 bases, with 19 bases left between them. CDR3 amino acids: CASGSPKAGAPFF. The DNA for the CDR3 is TGTGCTAGTGGTTCCCCAAAAGCGGGCGCCCCGTTCTTC.

This clonotype occurred many times. The chain carries TRBV30 and TRBJ2-4; D gene ambiguous. V was trimmed by 0 bases and J by 1 base, leaving 1 base between them. The CDR3 is made up of 12 amino acids. Germline assignment: CDR1 GTSNPN and CDR2 SVGIG (reference sequence). The CDR3 coding sequence is TGTGCCTGGAGTGTTGCCAAAAACATTCAGTACTTC. Translation gives CAWSVAKNIQYF.

Many counts were recorded for this clonotype. The chain links TRBV5-1 to TRBJ2-5; 10 bases fit TRBD1. The germline V gene encodes CDR1 SGHRS and CDR2 YFSETQ. V was clipped by 3 bases and J by 3 bases; unmatched bases: 2. The CDR3 is 14 residues long. CDR3 coding DNA: TGCGCCAGCAGCTCGACAGGGGGCGAAGAGACCCAGTACTTC. It specifies CASSSTGGEETQYF.

This clonotype turned up a few times. The chain combines TRBV7-3 with TRBJ2-6, with 14 positions matching TRBD2. The ends lost 5 bases at V and 4 bases at J; junction bases unmatched: 13. The CDR3 has 20 residues. Looked up from germline, CDR1 is SGHTA and CDR2 is FQGTGA. CDR3 sequence reads: CASSPRTSGRLGGGANVLTF. CDR3 sequence (DNA): TGTGCCAGCAGCCCCCGGACTAGCGGGAGGCTAGGGGGAGGGGCCAACGTCCTGACTTTC.